Detailed here is one T cell receptor (beta chain). The sample comes from a study of blood T cell repertoires in COVID-19. Study overall: The origin of the acute and convalescent COVID-19 samples was the United States, Italy and Spain. In each case, the material was cDNA or gDNA derived from T cells, B-cell-depleted T cells, or PBMCs.

This CDR3 has 18 amino acids. The junction had 11 bases not matched to a gene; V was cut back by 5 bases and J by 7 bases. From germline, CDR1 is MNHEY and CDR2 SMNVEV (reference sequence). Methods used by the authors: Counts of nucleated cells, estimated from reference gene primer amplification, were obtained. This table comes from immunoSEQ multiplex PCR, and its TCRdb copy is limited to in-frame clones, with some not included. D and trimming come from the DNA, and the V and J calls and clone size come from that table. The sample carries some 87,000 clones, 84% recorded once. This TCR came from a human donor in a cohort sampled during active COVID-19. The chain is built from TRBV27 and TRBJ2-1; 16 positions agree with TRBD2. The sequenced sample consisted of peripheral blood. The CDR3 sequence: CASSPAPGTSGGANEQFF. The CDR3 DNA is TGTGCCAGCAGTCCGGCCCCCGGGACTAGCGGGGGGGCTAATGAGCAGTTCTTC.